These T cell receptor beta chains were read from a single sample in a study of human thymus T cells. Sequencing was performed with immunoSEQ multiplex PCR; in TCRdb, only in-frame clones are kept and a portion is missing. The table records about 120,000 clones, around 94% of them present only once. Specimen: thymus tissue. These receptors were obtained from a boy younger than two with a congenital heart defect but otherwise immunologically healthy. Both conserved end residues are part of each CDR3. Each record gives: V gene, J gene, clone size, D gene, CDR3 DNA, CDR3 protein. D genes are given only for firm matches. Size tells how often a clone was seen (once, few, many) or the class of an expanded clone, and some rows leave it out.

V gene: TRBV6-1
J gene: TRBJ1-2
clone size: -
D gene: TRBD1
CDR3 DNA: TGTGCCAATGAAGACAGGGTTGGCTACACCTTC
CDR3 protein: CANEDRVGYTF

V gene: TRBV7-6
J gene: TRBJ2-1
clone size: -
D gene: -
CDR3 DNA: TGTGCCAGCAGTTTGGGACAAACCTACAATGAGCAGTTCTTC
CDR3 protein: CASSLGQTYNEQFF

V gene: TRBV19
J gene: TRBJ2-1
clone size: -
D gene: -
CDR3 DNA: TGTGCCAGTAGTACCCGACGGGGTCTATACAATGAGCAGTTCTTC
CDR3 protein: CASSTRRGLYNEQFF

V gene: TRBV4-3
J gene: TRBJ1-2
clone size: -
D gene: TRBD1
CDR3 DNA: TGCGCCAGCAGCCAAGACGGCAGGGGGCGCGGTGGCTACACCTTC
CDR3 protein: CASSQDGRGRGGYTF

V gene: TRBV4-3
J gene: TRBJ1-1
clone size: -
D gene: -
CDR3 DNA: TGCGCCAGCAGCCCGCACCCCGCCGACCCTTCGGAAGCTTTCTTT
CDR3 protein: CASSPHPADPSEAFF

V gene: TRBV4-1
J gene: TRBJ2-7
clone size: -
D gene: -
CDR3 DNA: TGCGCCAGCAGCCAAGGGACCGTGGAGTACTTC
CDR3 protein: CASSQGTVEYF

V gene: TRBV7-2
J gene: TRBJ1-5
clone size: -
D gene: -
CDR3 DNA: TGTGCCAGCAGCCCACGCGGGTTTTATAGCAATCAGCCCCAGCATTTT
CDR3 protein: CASSPRGFYSNQPQHF

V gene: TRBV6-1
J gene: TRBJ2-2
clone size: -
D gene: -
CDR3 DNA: TGTGCCAGCAGTGAAGTGGGGCGGAACACCGGGGAGCTGTTTTTT
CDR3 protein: CASSEVGRNTGELFF

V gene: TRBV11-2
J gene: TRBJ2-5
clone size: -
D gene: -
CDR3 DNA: TGTGCCAGCACCACCACCAAACCGAGGGGTGATAGACAAGAGACCCAGTACTTC
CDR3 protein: CASTTTKPRGDRQETQYF

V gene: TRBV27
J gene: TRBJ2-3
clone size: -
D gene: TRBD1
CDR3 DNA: TGTGCCAGCAGCTTAGGGACAGGGGACGAGTATTTT
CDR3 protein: CASSLGTGDEYF

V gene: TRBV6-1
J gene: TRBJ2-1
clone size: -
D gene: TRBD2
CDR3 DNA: TGTGCCAGCAGTGGCCCGGGGGGGCGGGGGCGCTACCACTCCTACAATGAGCAGTTCTTC
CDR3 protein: CASSGPGGRGRYHSYNEQFF

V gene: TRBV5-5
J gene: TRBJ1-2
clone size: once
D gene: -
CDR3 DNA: TGTGCCAGCGGCGCCCATAGTCTAAACTATGGCTACACCTTC
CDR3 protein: CASGAHSLNYGYTF

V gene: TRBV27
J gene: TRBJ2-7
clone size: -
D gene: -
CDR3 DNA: TGTGCCAGCAGACAAAATTCGAAGGGCTACGAGCAGTACTTC
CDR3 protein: CASRQNSKGYEQYF

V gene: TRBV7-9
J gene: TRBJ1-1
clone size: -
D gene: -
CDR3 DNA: TGTGCCAGCGGCACTGAAGCTTTCTTT
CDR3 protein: CASGTEAFF

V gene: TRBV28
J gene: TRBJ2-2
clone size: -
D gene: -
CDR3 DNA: TGTGCCAGCAGACCACCGTGGGTTACCGGGGAGCTGTTTTTT
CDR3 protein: CASRPPWVTGELFF

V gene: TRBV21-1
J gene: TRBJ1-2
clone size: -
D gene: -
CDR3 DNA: TGTGCCAGCCGACGACGACCGGGAGGCTATGGCTACACCTTC
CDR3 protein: CASRRRPGGYGYTF

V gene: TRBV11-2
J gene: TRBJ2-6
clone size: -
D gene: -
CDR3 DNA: TGTGCCAGCAGCTTAGGTTGGGGAGAACGTATCTCTGGGGCCAACGTCCTGACTTTC
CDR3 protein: CASSLGWGERISGANVLTF

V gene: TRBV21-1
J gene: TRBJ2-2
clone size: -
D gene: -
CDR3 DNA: TGTGCCAGCAGCAAAAGGGACACCGGGGAGCTGTTTTTT
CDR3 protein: CASSKRDTGELFF

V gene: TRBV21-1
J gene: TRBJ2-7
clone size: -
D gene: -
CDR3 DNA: TGTGCCAGCAGCCGGCCGTCCTACGAGCAGTACTTC
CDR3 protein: CASSRPSYEQYF

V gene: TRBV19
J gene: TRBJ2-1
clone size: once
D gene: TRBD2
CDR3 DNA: TGTGCCAGTAGTGCGTACCGACTAGCGGGGGGCCACTACAATGAGCAGTTCTTC
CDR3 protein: CASSAYRLAGGHYNEQFF

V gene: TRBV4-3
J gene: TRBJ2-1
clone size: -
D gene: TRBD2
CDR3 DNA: TGCGCCAGCAGCCAAGGACGAGCGGGGGGGTACATTGAGCAGTTCTTC
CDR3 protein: CASSQGRAGGYIEQFF

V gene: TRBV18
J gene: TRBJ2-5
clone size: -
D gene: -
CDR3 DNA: TGTGCCAGCTCACCGGTCTTCTATCCGGAGACCCAGTACTTC
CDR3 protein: CASSPVFYPETQYF

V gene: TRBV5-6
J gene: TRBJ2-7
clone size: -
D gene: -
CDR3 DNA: TGTGCCAGCAGCCGGGGTCAGCTATACGAGCAGTACTTC
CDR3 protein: CASSRGQLYEQYF

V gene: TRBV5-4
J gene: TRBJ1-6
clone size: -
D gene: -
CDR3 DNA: TGTGCCAGCAGCTTAAGGGAGGGGTATCGGAGGTCACCCCTCCACTTT
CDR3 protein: CASSLREGYRRSPLHF

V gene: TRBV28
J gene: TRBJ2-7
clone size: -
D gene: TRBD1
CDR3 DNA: TGTGCCAGCAGTTCTACTCAGGGGGCGCCAACCTACGAGCAGTACTTC
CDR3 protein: CASSSTQGAPTYEQYF

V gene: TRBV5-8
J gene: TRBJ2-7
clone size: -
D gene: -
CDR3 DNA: TGTGCCAGCAGCGGGGGGGCGGAAGGAATGCAGTACTTC
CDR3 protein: CASSGGAEGMQYF

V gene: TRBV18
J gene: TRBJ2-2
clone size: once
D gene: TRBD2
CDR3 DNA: TGTGCCAGCTCACCACCCCTAGCGGGGGGCGAAGACACCGGGGAGCTGTTTTTT
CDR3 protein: CASSPPLAGGEDTGELFF

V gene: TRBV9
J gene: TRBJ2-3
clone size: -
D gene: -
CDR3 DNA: TGTGCCAGCAGCGTATTCCGAGCGGATACGCAGTATTTT
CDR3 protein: CASSVFRADTQYF

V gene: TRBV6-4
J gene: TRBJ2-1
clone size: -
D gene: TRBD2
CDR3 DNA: TGTGCCAGCAGTGAATCTACCGGGACTAGCGGCCCCAGTTCCTACAATGAGCAGTTCTTC
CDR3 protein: CASSESTGTSGPSSYNEQFF

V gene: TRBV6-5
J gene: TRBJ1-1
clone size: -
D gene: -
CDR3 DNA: TGTGCCAGCAGTTACTGGTTCGAGGGCATGAACACTGAAGCTTTCTTT
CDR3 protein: CASSYWFEGMNTEAFF

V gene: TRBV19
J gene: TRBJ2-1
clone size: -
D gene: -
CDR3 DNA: TGTGCCAGTAGTGCTCGGACAGTGATAGACAATGAGCAGTTCTTC
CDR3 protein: CASSARTVIDNEQFF

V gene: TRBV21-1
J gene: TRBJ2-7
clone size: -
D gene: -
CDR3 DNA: TGTGCCAGCAGCAAAGAAGGGGCACTTACCGGGACTAAGAAAACCTACGAGCAGTACTTC
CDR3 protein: CASSKEGALTGTKKTYEQYF

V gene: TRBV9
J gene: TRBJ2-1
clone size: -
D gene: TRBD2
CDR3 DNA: TGTGCCAGCAGCGTAGTGGGTAGCGGGGAGTTGTACAATGAGCAGTTCTTC
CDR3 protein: CASSVVGSGELYNEQFF

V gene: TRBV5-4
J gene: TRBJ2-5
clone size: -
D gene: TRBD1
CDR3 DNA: TGTGCCAGCAGCTGCAGGGGGCGGGAGACCCAGTACTTC
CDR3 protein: CASSCRGRETQYF

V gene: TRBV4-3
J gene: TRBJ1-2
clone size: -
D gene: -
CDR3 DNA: TGCGCCAGCAGCCCCCATCGGGGGGGTTCTAGCTATGGCTACACCTTC
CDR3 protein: CASSPHRGGSSYGYTF

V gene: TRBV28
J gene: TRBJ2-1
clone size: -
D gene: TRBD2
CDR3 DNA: TGTGCCACCCGGAGACTAGCGGGGGGGCAGAGAGACAATGAGCAGTTCTTC
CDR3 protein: CATRRLAGGQRDNEQFF

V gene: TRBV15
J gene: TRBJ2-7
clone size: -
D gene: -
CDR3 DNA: TGTGCCACCAGCAGAGCACGGCCGTCCTACGAGCAGTACTTC
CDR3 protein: CATSRARPSYEQYF

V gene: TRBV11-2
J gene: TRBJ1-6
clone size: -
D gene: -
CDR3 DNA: TGTGCCAGCAGCCCAATAGGGGGGGGTAGGGATCGTTCACCCCTCCACTTT
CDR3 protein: CASSPIGGGRDRSPLHF

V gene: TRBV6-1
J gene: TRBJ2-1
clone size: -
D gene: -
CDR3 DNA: TGTGCCAGCAGCCGACGAGCAGGGGAGCAGTTCTTC
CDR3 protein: CASSRRAGEQFF

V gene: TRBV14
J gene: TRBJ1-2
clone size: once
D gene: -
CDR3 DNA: TGTGCCAGCAGCCAAGAGCCGGGGCCCGATGGCTACACCTTC
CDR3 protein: CASSQEPGPDGYTF

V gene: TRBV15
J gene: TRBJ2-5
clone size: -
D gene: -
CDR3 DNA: TGTGCCACCAGCAGACCGGGTCCCCAAGAGACCCAGTACTTC
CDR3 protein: CATSRPGPQETQYF

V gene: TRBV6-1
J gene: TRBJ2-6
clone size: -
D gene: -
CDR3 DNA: TGTGCCAGCAGTGCCCTAGCGTCACCCCCGGGGGCCAACGTCCTGACTTTC
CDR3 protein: CASSALASPPGANVLTF

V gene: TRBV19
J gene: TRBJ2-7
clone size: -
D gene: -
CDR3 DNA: TGTGCCTCCCGAGGCGTTGCCTACGAGCAGTACTTC
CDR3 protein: CASRGVAYEQYF

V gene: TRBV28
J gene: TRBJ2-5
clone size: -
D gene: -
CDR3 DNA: TGTGCCAGCAGTTTGGGGCAGCAAGAGACCCAGTACTTC
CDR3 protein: CASSLGQQETQYF